This entry lists 14 T cell receptor beta chains sequenced from one sample in a study of blood T cell repertoires in COVID-19. Sequencing used immunoSEQ multiplex PCR; TCRdb keeps in-frame clones, though not all of them. The sample yields about 73,000 clones, roughly 88% seen once. Sequenced material: peripheral blood. These receptors all stem from a man at least 80 years old with active or convalescent COVID-19.

The chain joins TRBV5-1 to TRBJ2-1; the match to TRBD2 covers 12 bases. Germline V gene lookup returns CDR1 SGHRS and CDR2 YFSETQ. The CDR3 has 15 residues. The junction had 6 bases not matched to a gene; V was cut back by 4 bases and J by 7 bases. In nucleotides, the CDR3 is TGCGCCAGCAGCCCTGGACTAGCGGGAACTAATGAGCAGTTCTTC. It codes for CASSPGLAGTNEQFF.

The sample holds one count of this clone. V gene TRBV4-1 combines with J gene TRBJ2-5; TRBD2 might be the D (5 bases). V lost 1 base and J lost 0, with 18 bases in between. The germline gives CDR1 MGHRA, CDR2 YSYEKL. The CDR3 sequence is 18 residues long. CDR3 coding DNA: TGCGCCAGCAGCCAAGGGCCCCGGTTGCGGGTATACCAAGAGACCCAGTACTTC. This encodes CASSQGPRLRVYQETQYF.

In its sample, this clone was seen once. This chain joins TRBV5-1 and TRBJ1-5; the D gene is possibly TRBD1 (6 bases). The germline gives CDR1 SGHRS, CDR2 YFSETQ. This CDR3 spans 15 amino acids. Trimming shortened V by 7 bases and J by 0 bases, and 14 bases separated the two germline ends. The DNA for the CDR3 is TGCGCCAGCCACCAGGGGACAAATAGCAATCAGCCCCAGCATTTT. Amino acid sequence: CASHQGTNSNQPQHF.

A single count supports this clone. V gene TRBV6-2 or TRBV6-3 combines with J gene TRBJ1-6, with TRBD1 identical over 7 bases. The CDR3 loop spans 14 amino acids. Germline V gene sequence: CDR1 MNHEY, CDR2 SVGEGT. V lost 2 bases and J lost 6; bases outside the gene matches: 1. The CDR3 region is CASSYHRGNSPLHF. The CDR3 bases are TGTGCCAGCAGTTACCACAGGGGTAATTCACCCCTCCACTTT.

V and J are TRBV28 and TRBJ1-5, with no clear D. The CDR3 length is 12 residues. Germline assignment: CDR1 MDHEN and CDR2 SYDVKM. Trimming removed 4 bases at V and 5 bases at J, with 6 bases between. CDR3 amino acids: CASSSLYQPQHF. The CDR3 DNA follows: TGTGCCAGCAGTTCCCTTTATCAGCCCCAGCATTTT.

This chain connects TRBV6-1 to TRBJ1-5; D might be TRBD1 (5 bases). The length of the CDR3 is 16 residues. CDR1 and CDR2 (germline): MNHNS, SASEGT. V was clipped by 0 bases and J by 0 bases, with 9 bases between them. The CDR3 region has the DNA TGTGCCAGCAGTGAAGCGGGGGGGACTAGCAATCAGCCCCAGCATTTT. Amino acid sequence: CASSEAGGTSNQPQHF.

The chain combines TRBV6-5 with TRBJ2-3, with TRBD2 matching over 11 bases. The CDR3 is 15 residues long. Looked up from germline, CDR1 is MNHEY and CDR2 is SVGAGI. Trimming cost V 2 bases and J 7 bases; bases outside gene matches: 5. The CDR3 protein is CASSYKASGRYTQYF. The CDR3 bases are TGTGCCAGCAGTTACAAGGCTAGCGGGAGGTATACGCAGTATTTT.

In this sample, this clone turned up once. The chain's CDR3 is CASSTTGYSNQPQHF. In nucleotides, the CDR3 is TGTGCCAGCAGTACGACAGGGTATAGCAATCAGCCCCAGCATTTT. The chain couples TRBV7-8 to TRBJ1-5, with 7 positions matching TRBD1. The germline V gene has CDR1 SGHVS and CDR2 FQNEAQ. Losses at the gene ends were 6 bases for V and 0 bases for J; bases not matched to a gene: 5. This CDR3 has 15 amino acids.

The chain recombines TRBV19 with TRBJ2-3; D is perhaps TRBD2 (6 bases). V dropped 3 bases and J dropped 2 bases, with 12 bases sitting between them. The CDR3 is made up of 15 amino acids. From germline, CDR1 is LNHDA and CDR2 SQIVND (reference sequence). CDR3 residues: CASSIRAGNTDTQYF. The CDR3 DNA is TGTGCCAGTAGTATTCGCGCGGGGAACACAGATACGCAGTATTTT.

The chain joins TRBV20-1 to TRBJ1-6, with D unclear. Trimming left V 3 bases short and J 0 bases short, with 15 bases between. In germline, CDR1 is DFQATT, CDR2 SNEGSKA (reference sequence). CDR3 length: 17 amino acids. CDR3 DNA sequence: TGCAGTGCTAGTATCACCTTGACAAGCTCCTATAATTCACCCCTCCACTTT. As protein: CSASITLTSSYNSPLHF.

This rearrangement joins TRBV19 to TRBJ2-7; perhaps TRBD2 as D (5 bases). The CDR3 has 13 residues. Deletions cut 5 bases from V and 1 base from J, with 9 bases between. Germline V gives CDR1 LNHDA, CDR2 SQIVND (reference sequence). The CDR3 region is CASSRGSSYEQYF. The CDR3, as DNA: TGTGCCAGTAGTCGAGGGTCATCCTACGAGCAGTACTTC.

A single count supports this clone. The chain links TRBV7-2 to TRBJ2-7, with 12 bases fitting TRBD1. The germline V gene encodes CDR1 SGHTA and CDR2 FQGNSA. V gave up 5 bases and J gave up 6 bases; unmatched junction bases: 8. The CDR3 is 15 residues long. CDR3 bases: TGTGCCAGCAGCGCCCCCGGGACAGGGGGCCTCGAGCAGTACTTC. Translation gives CASSAPGTGGLEQYF. Together with reference TRBV7-2 and TRBJ2-7, the CDR3 gives the full variable domain: GAGVSQSPSNKVTEKGKDVELRCDPISGHTALYWYRQSLGQGLEFLIYFQGNSAPDKSGLPSDRFSAERTGGSVSTLTIQRTQQEDSAVYLCASSAPGTGGLEQYFGPGTRLTVT.

The chain is built from TRBV4-2 and TRBJ2-5; the match to TRBD1 covers 8 bases. Losses at the gene ends were 2 bases for V and 4 bases for J; bases not matched to a gene: 3. Germline CDR1 LGHNA, CDR2 YNFKEQ. The CDR3 covers 14 residues. The CDR3 here is CASSQTTGVETQYF. The CDR3 nucleotides are TGTGCCAGCAGCCAAACGACAGGGGTAGAGACCCAGTACTTC.

The chain employs TRBV30 and TRBJ1-5; tentative D call: TRBD1 (5 bases). Looked up from germline, CDR1 is GTSNPN and CDR2 is SVGIG (reference sequence). The CDR3 spans 11 residues. V lost 4 bases to trimming and J lost 6 bases, with 7 bases between them. The CDR3 region has the DNA TGTGCCTGGAAAGGGGCTCAGCCCCAGCATTTT. Protein product: CAWKGAQPQHF.